This is a list of T cell receptor beta chains from one sample in a study of early T cells in non-severe SARS-CoV-2 infection. MiXCR was run by TCRdb on the 5' RACE reads, yielding one entry per CDR3 protein. The sample consists of roughly 26,000 distinct CDR3 sequences, about 4% of them appearing once. The sample comprised whole blood. These receptors were taken from an adult who was a healthcare worker with PCR-confirmed SARS-CoV-2 infection or an uninfected control (not recorded which). Each CDR3 is given with its conserved first and last residue. The D gene is left open where the match is weak. Size is omitted from some rows. Given values are once, few, many or a class for expanded clones.

many	TRBV20-1	TRBJ2-1	TRBD2	TGCAGTGCCCAACCCACTAGCGGGCTAGGCTCCTACAATGAGCAGTTCTTC	CSAQPTSGLGSYNEQFF
many	TRBV12-3/TRBV12-4	TRBJ1-1	NA	TGTGCCAGCAGTTCCTCCAGGGGATTAGACACTGAAGCTTTCTTT	CASSSSRGLDTEAFF
many	TRBV5-4	TRBJ2-5	TRBD1	TGTGCCAGCAGCTTGACCAGGGGGCACAGAGAGACCCAGTACTTC	CASSLTRGHRETQYF
many	TRBV25-1	TRBJ2-7	NA	TGTGCCAGCAGGGGGGGGGCGGCCTCCTACGAGCAGTACTTC	CASRGGAASYEQYF
many	TRBV29-1	TRBJ2-2	NA	TGCAGCGTTTACCGACCGAGGACCGGGGAGCTGTTTTTT	CSVYRPRTGELFF
many	TRBV10-3	TRBJ2-2	TRBD2	TGTGCCATCAGTGACCAAGAATTAGCGGGAGTAAGGGAGCTGTTTTTT	CAISDQELAGVRELFF
many	TRBV6-5	TRBJ1-1	NA	TGTGCCAGCAGTTACTCGGGAGTCGTTGCTGAAGCTTTCTTT	CASSYSGVVAEAFF
many	TRBV7-9	TRBJ2-7	TRBD2	TGTGCCAGCAGCGCACGGACTAGCGATCGCGAGCAGTACTTC	CASSARTSDREQYF
many	TRBV4-1	TRBJ1-2	NA	TGCGCCAGCAGCCAGGGGGGGCGCGGGAACTATGGCTACACCTTC	CASSQGGRGNYGYTF
many	TRBV7-9	TRBJ2-7	NA	TGTGCCAGCAGCTCCCTAGGAGTTAGCTACGAGCAGTACTTC	CASSSLGVSYEQYF
many	TRBV7-8	TRBJ2-5	NA	TGTGCCAGCAGCTTAGGGGGCAGGGTCCAAGAGACCCAGTACTTC	CASSLGGRVQETQYF
many	TRBV18	TRBJ2-3	NA	TGTGCCACCACGATGGGCGGGACGGCTAGCACAGATACGCAGTATTTT	CATTMGGTASTDTQYF
many	TRBV3-1	TRBJ1-1	NA	TGTGCCAGCAGCCAAAGGCAGAACACTGAAGCTTTCTTT	CASSQRQNTEAFF
many	TRBV12-3/TRBV12-4	TRBJ2-7	NA	TGTGCCAGCAGTCCCTCGGACAGAATCTCCTACGAGCAGTACTTC	CASSPSDRISYEQYF
many	TRBV6-5	TRBJ1-6	NA	TGTGCCAGCAGTTACTGGGATGCAAGTAATTCACCCCTCCACTTT	CASSYWDASNSPLHF
many	TRBV5-4	TRBJ2-7	TRBD2	TGTGCCAGCAGTACCGGGGCGGGAGCGTACAACGAGCAGTACTTC	CASSTGAGAYNEQYF
many	TRBV2	TRBJ2-7	TRBD2	TGTGCCAGCAGTCTGACTAGCGGATCCTACGAGCAGTACTTC	CASSLTSGSYEQYF
many	TRBV3-1	TRBJ2-3	NA	TGTGCCAGCAGCCAAGATGTGGGAGTGGGAGATACGCAGTATTTT	CASSQDVGVGDTQYF
many	TRBV5-4	TRBJ2-7	NA	TGTGCCAGCAGAGGGAACAGCTACGAGCAGTACTTC	CASRGNSYEQYF
many	TRBV10-3	TRBJ2-7	TRBD1	TGTGCCATCAGTGAACTACAGGGGCTAAGGTACGAGCAGTACTTC	CAISELQGLRYEQYF
many	TRBV15	TRBJ1-1	NA	TGTGCCACCAGCAGAGATTACAGCATGAACACTGAAGCTTTCTTT	CATSRDYSMNTEAFF
NA	TRBV12-3/TRBV12-4	TRBJ1-3	NA	TGTGCCAGCAGTTTAGGAGGACACCTCTCTGGAAACACCATATATTTT	CASSLGGHLSGNTIYF
few	TRBV4-2	TRBJ1-6	NA	TGTGCCAGCAGCCAATTCCGGGAAACCAATTCACCCCTCCACTTT	CASSQFRETNSPLHF
medium-sized	TRBV25-1	TRBJ1-5	NA	TGTGCCAGCAGTGGGAGACAGGGCAATCAGCCCCAGCATTTT	CASSGRQGNQPQHF
many	TRBV7-2	TRBJ2-5	TRBD2	TGTGCCAGCAGCCTACTAGCGGGACAAGAGACCCAGTACTTC	CASSLLAGQETQYF
NA	TRBV7-2	TRBJ2-7	TRBD1	TGTGCCAGCACATATCAGACAGGGGGGACCTACGAGCAGTACTTC	CASTYQTGGTYEQYF
many	TRBV9	TRBJ2-7	NA	TGTGCCAGCAGCGTAGATTCTAGCGCCTCCTACGAGCAGTACTTC	CASSVDSSASYEQYF
medium-sized	TRBV10-2	TRBJ1-1	NA	TGCGCCAGCCGATTCGGGACAAACACTGAAGCTTTCTTT	CASRFGTNTEAFF
many	TRBV10-3	TRBJ1-5	NA	TGTGCCATCAGTGGGGACACACATCAGCCCCAGCATTTT	CAISGDTHQPQHF
many	TRBV6-1	TRBJ1-2	NA	TGTGCCAGCAAACTACAGGGTTCAGGCTATGGCTACACCTTC	CASKLQGSGYGYTF
many	TRBV5-1	TRBJ2-3	NA	TGCGCCAGCAGCTTGGGCCCCACAGATACGCAGTATTTT	CASSLGPTDTQYF
NA	TRBV20-1	TRBJ2-7	NA	TGCAGTGCTACACCGGGTACATACGAGCAGTACTTC	CSATPGTYEQYF